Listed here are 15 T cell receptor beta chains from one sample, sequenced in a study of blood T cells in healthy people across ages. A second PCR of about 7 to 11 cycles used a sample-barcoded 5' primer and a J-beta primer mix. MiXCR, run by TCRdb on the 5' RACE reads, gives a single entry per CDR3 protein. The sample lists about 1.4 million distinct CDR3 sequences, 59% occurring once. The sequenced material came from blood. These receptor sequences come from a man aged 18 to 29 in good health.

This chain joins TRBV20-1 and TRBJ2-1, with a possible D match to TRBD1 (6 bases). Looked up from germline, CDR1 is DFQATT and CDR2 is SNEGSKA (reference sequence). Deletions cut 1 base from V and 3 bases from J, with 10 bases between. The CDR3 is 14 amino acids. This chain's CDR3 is CSARGTVFYNEQFF. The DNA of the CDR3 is TGCAGTGCTAGAGGGACAGTTTTCTACAATGAGCAGTTCTTC.

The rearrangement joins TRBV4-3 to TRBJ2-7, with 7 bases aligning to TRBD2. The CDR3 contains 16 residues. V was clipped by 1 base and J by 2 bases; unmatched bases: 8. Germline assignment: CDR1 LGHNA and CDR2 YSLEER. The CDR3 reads CASSQASGAAAYEQYF. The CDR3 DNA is TGCGCCAGCAGCCAAGCAAGCGGGGCAGCAGCCTACGAGCAGTACTTC.

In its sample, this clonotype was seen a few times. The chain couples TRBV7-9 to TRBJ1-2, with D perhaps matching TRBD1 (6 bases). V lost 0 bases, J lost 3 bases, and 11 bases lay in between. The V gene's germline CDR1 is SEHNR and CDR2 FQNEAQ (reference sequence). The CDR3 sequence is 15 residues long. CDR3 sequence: CASSLASRGYYGYTF. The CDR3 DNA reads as TGTGCCAGCAGCTTAGCGTCCAGGGGTTACTATGGCTACACCTTC.

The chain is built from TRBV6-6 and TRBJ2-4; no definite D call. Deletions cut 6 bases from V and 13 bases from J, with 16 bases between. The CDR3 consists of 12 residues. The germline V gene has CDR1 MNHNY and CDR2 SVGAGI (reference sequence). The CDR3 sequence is CASSQLQQEQYF. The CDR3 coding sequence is TGTGCCAGCAGCCAACTACAGCAGGAGCAGTACTTC.

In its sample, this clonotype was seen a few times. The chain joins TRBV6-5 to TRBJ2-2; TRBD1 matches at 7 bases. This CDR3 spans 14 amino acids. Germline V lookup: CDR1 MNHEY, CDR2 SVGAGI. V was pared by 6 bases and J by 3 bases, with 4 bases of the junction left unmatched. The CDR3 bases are TGTGCCAGCAGCGACAGGGTCCACACCGGGGAGCTGTTTTTT. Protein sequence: CASSDRVHTGELFF.

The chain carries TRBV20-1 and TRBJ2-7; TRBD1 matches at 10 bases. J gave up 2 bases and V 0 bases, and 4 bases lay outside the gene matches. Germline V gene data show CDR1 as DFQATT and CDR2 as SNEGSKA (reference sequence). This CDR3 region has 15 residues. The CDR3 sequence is CSARDWTGGPYEQYF. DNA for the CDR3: TGCAGTGCTAGAGATTGGACAGGGGGGCCCTACGAGCAGTACTTC.

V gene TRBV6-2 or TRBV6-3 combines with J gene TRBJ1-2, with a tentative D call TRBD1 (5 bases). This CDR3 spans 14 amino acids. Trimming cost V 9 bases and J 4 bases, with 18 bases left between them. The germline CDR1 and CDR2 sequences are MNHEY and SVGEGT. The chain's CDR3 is CASQRRGLLYGYTF. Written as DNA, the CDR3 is TGTGCCAGTCAAAGGCGGGGCCTCCTCTATGGCTACACCTTC.

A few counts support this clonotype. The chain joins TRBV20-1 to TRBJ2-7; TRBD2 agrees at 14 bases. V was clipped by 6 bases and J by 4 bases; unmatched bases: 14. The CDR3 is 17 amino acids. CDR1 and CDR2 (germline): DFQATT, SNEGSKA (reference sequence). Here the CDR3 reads CSAPRLAGGPKLYEQYF. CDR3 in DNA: TGCAGTGCCCCCCGACTAGCGGGGGGGCCTAAACTTTACGAGCAGTACTTC.

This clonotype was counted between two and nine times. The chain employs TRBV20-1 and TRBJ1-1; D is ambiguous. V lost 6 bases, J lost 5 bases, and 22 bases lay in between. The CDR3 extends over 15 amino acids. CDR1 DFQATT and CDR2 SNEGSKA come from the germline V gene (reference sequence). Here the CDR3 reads CSAGYPRKGGTEAFF. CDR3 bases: TGCAGTGCCGGGTACCCGAGGAAGGGAGGGACTGAAGCTTTCTTT.

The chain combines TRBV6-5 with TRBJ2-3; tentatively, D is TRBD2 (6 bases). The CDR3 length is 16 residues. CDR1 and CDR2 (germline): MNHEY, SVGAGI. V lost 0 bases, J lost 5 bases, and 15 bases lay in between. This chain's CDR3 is CASSYSPLARVDTQYF. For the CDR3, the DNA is TGTGCCAGCAGTTACTCCCCACTAGCACGAGTAGATACGCAGTATTTT.

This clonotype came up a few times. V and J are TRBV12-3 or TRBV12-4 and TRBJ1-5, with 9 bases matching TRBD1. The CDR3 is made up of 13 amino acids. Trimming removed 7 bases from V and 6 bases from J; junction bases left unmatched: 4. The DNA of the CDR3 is TGTGCCAGCATCGGACAGGGGCCTCAGCCCCAGCATTTT. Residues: CASIGQGPQPQHF.

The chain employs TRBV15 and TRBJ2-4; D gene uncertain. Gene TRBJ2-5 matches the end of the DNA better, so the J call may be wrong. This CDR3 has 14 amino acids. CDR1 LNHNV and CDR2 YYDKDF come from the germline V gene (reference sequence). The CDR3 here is CATSMVVLQETQYF. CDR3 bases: TGTGCCACCAGCATGGTAGTGCTCCAGGAGACCCAGTACTTC.

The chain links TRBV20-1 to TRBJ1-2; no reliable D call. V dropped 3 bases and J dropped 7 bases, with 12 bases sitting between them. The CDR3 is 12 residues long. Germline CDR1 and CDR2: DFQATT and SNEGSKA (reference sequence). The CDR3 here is CSASLPRSGYTF. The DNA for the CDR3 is TGCAGTGCTAGCCTCCCCCGATCTGGCTACACCTTC.

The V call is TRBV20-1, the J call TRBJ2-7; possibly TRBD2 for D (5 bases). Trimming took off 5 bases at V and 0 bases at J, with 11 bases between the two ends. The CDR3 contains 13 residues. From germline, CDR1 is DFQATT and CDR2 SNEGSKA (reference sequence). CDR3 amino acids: CSASNSGSYEQYF. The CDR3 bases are TGCAGTGCTTCGAACAGCGGCTCCTACGAGCAGTACTTC.

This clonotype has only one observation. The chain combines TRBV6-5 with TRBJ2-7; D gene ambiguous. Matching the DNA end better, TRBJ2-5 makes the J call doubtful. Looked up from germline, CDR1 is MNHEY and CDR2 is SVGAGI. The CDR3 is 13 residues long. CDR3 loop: CASSYIQEETQYF. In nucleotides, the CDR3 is TGTGCCAGCAGTTACATCCAGGAAGAGACCCAGTACTTC.